A single sample is the source of the 15 T cell receptor beta chains below, sequenced in a study of blood T cell repertoires in COVID-19. The repertoire was sequenced with immunoSEQ multiplex PCR; TCRdb's copy has only in-frame clones and lacks some. The sample consists of approximately 280,000 clones, 85% to 90% of them appearing once. Sample: peripheral blood. The receptors here all came from a man aged 40-49 years with acute or convalescent COVID-19.

This chain joins TRBV7-8 and TRBJ1-5; D is ambiguous. Trimming left V 3 bases short and J 7 bases short, with 10 bases between. From germline, CDR1 is SGHVS and CDR2 FQNEAQ. CDR3 length equals 13 residues. DNA of the CDR3: TGTGCCAGCAGCTTGCACAAGTCCCAGCCCCAGCATTTT. Protein sequence: CASSLHKSQPQHF.

This clone has just one count. CDR3 in DNA: TGCGCCAGCAGGACAGGGGAGGTCTATAATTCACCCCTCCACTTT. It yields the protein CASRTGEVYNSPLHF. The V call is TRBV5-1, the J call TRBJ1-6; 8 bases are shared with TRBD1. The CDR3 is made up of 15 amino acids. V dropped 5 bases and J dropped 3; count of bases not matched to a gene: 4. CDR1 and CDR2 from the germline V gene are SGHRS and YFSETQ. The complete variable domain, with remaining parts taken from reference TRBV5-1 and TRBJ1-6, reads KAGVTQTPRYLIKTRGQQVTLSCSPISGHRSVSWYQQTPGQGLQFLFEYFSETQRNKGNFPGRFSGRQFSNSRSEMNVSTLELGDSALYLCASRTGEVYNSPLHFGNGTRLTVT.

This clone occurred once. The chain links TRBV12-3 or TRBV12-4 to TRBJ2-3; weak D call: TRBD1 (6 bases). Trimming took 8 bases from V and 4 from J, leaving 13 bases between them. The CDR3 has 13 residues. DNA for the CDR3: TGTGCCAGCCGTGGTGCAGGGGCAGATACGCAGTATTTT. It is translated as CASRGAGADTQYF.

As DNA, the CDR3 is TGTGCCAGCAGCTTAGACAGGACGTATTGGCAGCCCCAGCATTTT. Residues: CASSLDRTYWQPQHF. The V and J genes are TRBV7-2 and TRBJ1-5; a possible D gene is TRBD1 (5 bases). Trimming pared 1 base from V and 7 bases from J, leaving 14 bases between. Germline CDR1 is SGHTA and CDR2 is FQGNSA. This CDR3 region has 15 residues.

The V call is TRBV5-4, the J call TRBJ1-2; 7 bases fit TRBD1. The trim removed 0 bases at V and 4 bases at J, leaving 3 bases unmatched. From germline, CDR1 is SGHNT and CDR2 YYREEE (reference sequence). The length of the CDR3 is 14 residues. The CDR3 DNA sequence: TGTGCCAGCAGCTTGGGACAGGGTGGCTATGGCTACACCTTC. Residues: CASSLGQGGYGYTF.

The rearrangement links TRBV14 to TRBJ2-3, with D tentatively TRBD1 (6 bases). The V gene lost 3 bases and the J gene lost 4 bases, with 8 bases spanning the gap. The CDR3 covers 13 residues. Germline loops: CDR1 SGHDN, CDR2 FVKESK. The CDR3 DNA sequence: TGTGCCAGCAGCCAGGCAGGGGCAGATACGCAGTATTTT. Encoded protein: CASSQAGADTQYF.

The V and J genes are TRBV10-2 and TRBJ1-2; 9 bases map to TRBD1. Germline values: CDR1 WSHSY, CDR2 SAAADI. The V segment lost 7 bases and the J segment 3 bases; nucleotides outside the gene matches: 6. This CDR3 comprises 14 residues. The CDR3 coding sequence is TGCGCCAGCACACAGGGGGCGGGGTACTATGGCTACACCTTC. This translates into CASTQGAGYYGYTF.

The chain has TRBV28 and TRBJ1-6; D remains unclear. The V end lost 3 bases, the J end lost 5 bases, and 8 bases lay between the germline ends. This CDR3 region has 14 residues. Looked up from germline, CDR1 is MDHEN and CDR2 is SYDVKM. CDR3 nucleotides: TGTGCCAGCAGTTTGGGCCGGAATAATTCACCCCTCCACTTT. Translating gives CASSLGRNNSPLHF. The full variable domain, its missing parts supplied by reference TRBV28 and TRBJ1-6, is DVKVTQSSRYLVKRTGEKVFLECVQDMDHENMFWYRQDPGLGLRLIYFSYDVKMKEKGDIPEGYSVSREKKERFSLILESASTNQTSMYLCASSLGRNNSPLHFGNGTRLTVT.

Only one count was recorded for this clone. This specimen includes other DNA sequences encoding the same CDR3. The V call is TRBV5-1, the J call TRBJ1-2; D gene unclear. This CDR3 spans 13 amino acids. Germline V gene sequence: CDR1 SGHRS, CDR2 YFSETQ. V lost 0 bases, J lost 2 bases, and 5 bases lay in between. The DNA for the CDR3 is TGCGCCAGCAGCTTGGGACAAAACTATGGCTACACCTTC. Translation: CASSLGQNYGYTF.

This clone was seen only once. The chain is built from TRBV6-5 and TRBJ2-7; D is undetermined. Trimming took off 6 bases at V and 4 bases at J, with 7 bases between the two ends. CDR1 is MNHEY and CDR2 is SVGAGI in the germline V gene. The CDR3 is made up of 11 amino acids. Here the CDR3 DNA reads TGTGCCAGCAGCGAGCTGTACGAGCAGTACTTC. Translated: CASSELYEQYF.

The V gene is TRBV18, the J gene TRBJ2-7; the D gene is possibly TRBD2 (7 bases). The CDR3 sequence is 20 residues long. In germline, CDR1 is KGHSH, CDR2 LQKENI. The V and J ends lost 2 bases and 2 bases respectively, with 28 bases between them. The CDR3 sequence is CASSPGIRGGGPSFPYEQYF. The DNA of the CDR3 is TGTGCCAGCTCACCAGGAATTAGGGGCGGGGGCCCCTCTTTTCCCTACGAGCAGTACTTC.

Here the CDR3 DNA reads TGCAGTGCACAGTACACTGAAGCTTTCTTT. Amino acids: CSAQYTEAFF. The chain carries TRBV20-1 and TRBJ1-1; no clear D gene. In germline, CDR1 is DFQATT, CDR2 SNEGSKA (reference sequence). Trimming pared 6 bases from V and 3 bases from J, leaving 5 bases between. This CDR3 region has 10 residues.

The chain employs TRBV7-2 and TRBJ1-6, with 10 bases lining up with TRBD1. CDR3 size: 17 residues. Trimming removed 5 bases from V and 4 bases from J; junction bases left unmatched: 8. The germline gives CDR1 SGHTA, CDR2 FQGNSA. CDR3 in DNA: TGTGCCAGCAGCCCAGGGTCGGGACAGGGGTATAATTCACCCCTCCACTTT. It codes for CASSPGSGQGYNSPLHF. Drawing the rest from reference TRBV7-2 and TRBJ1-6, the complete variable domain is GAGVSQSPSNKVTEKGKDVELRCDPISGHTALYWYRQSLGQGLEFLIYFQGNSAPDKSGLPSDRFSAERTGGSVSTLTIQRTQQEDSAVYLCASSPGSGQGYNSPLHFGNGTRLTVT.

The rearrangement links TRBV7-6 to TRBJ1-2, with 7 bases that match TRBD1. CDR1 and CDR2 from the germline V gene are SGHVS and FNYEAQ. The CDR3 totals 16 residues. V shed 1 base, J shed 2 bases, and the junction held 7 bases outside the gene matches. This chain's CDR3 is CASSLEGARSNYGYTF. The CDR3 coding sequence is TGTGCCAGCAGCTTAGAGGGGGCGCGTTCAAACTATGGCTACACCTTC.

The chain recombines TRBV5-1 with TRBJ1-1, with D possibly matching TRBD1 (6 bases). Trimming took off 5 bases at V and 1 base at J, with 9 bases between the two ends. CDR3 length equals 13 residues. In germline, CDR1 is SGHRS, CDR2 YFSETQ. CDR3 amino acids: CASRSTGNTEAFF. The DNA of the CDR3 is TGCGCCAGCAGATCGACAGGGAACACTGAAGCTTTCTTT. Complete variable domain (other parts from reference TRBV5-1 and TRBJ1-1): KAGVTQTPRYLIKTRGQQVTLSCSPISGHRSVSWYQQTPGQGLQFLFEYFSETQRNKGNFPGRFSGRQFSNSRSEMNVSTLELGDSALYLCASRSTGNTEAFFGQGTRLTVV.